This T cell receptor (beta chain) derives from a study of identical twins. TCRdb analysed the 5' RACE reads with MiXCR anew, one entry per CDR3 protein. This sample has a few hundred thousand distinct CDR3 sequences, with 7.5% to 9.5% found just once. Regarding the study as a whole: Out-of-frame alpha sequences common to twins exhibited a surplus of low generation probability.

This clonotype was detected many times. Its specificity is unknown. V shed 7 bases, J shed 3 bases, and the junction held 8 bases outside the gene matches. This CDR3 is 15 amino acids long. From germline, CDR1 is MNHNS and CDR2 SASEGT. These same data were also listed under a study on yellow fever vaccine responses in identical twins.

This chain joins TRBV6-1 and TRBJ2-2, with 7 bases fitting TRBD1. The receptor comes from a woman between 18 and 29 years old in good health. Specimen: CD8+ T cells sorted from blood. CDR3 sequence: CASTPYTGDTGELFF. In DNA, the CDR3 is TGTGCCAGCACCCCTTATACAGGGGACACCGGGGAGCTGTTTTTT.